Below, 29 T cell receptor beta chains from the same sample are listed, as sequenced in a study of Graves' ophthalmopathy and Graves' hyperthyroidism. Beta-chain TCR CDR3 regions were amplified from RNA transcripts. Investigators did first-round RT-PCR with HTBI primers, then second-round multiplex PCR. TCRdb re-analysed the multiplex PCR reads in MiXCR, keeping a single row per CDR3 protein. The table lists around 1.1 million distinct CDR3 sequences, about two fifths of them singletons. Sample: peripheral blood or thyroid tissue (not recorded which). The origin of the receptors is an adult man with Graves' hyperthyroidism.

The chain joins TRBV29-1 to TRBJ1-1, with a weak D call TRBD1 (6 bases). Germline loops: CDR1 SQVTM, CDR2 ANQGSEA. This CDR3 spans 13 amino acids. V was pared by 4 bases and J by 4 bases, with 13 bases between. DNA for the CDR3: TGCAGCGTTGGACGGGACACGGCCACTGAAGCTTTCTTT. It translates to CSVGRDTATEAFF.

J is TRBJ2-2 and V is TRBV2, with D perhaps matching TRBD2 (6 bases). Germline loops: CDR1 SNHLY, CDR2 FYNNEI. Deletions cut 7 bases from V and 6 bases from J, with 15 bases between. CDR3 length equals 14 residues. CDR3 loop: CASTLEGPPGELFF. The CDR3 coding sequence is TGTGCCAGCACTCTGGAGGGGCCGCCCGGGGAGCTGTTTTTT.

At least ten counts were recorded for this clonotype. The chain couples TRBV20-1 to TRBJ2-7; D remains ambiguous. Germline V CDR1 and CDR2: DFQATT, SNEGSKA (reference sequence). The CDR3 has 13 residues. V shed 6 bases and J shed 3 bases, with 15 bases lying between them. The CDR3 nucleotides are TGCAGTGCCACCGACCGCCAAATCTACGAGCAGTACTTC. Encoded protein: CSATDRQIYEQYF.

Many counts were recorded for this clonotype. The CDR3 is CASSTSDRGWAGELFF. DNA of the CDR3: TGTGCCAGTAGTACTTCAGACAGGGGATGGGCCGGGGAGCTGTTTTTT. The rearrangement uses TRBV19 and TRBJ2-2; 8 nucleotides align to TRBD1. The CDR3 loop spans 16 amino acids. Germline lookup yields CDR1 LNHDA and CDR2 SQIVND (reference sequence). Trimming cost V 4 bases and J 6 bases; bases outside gene matches: 10. Filled out from reference TRBV19 and TRBJ2-2, the complete variable domain reads DGGITQSPKYLFRKEGQNVTLSCEQNLNHDAMYWYRQDPGQGLRLIYYSQIVNDFQKGDIAEGYSVSREKKESFPLTVTSAQKNPTAFYLCASSTSDRGWAGELFFGEGSRLTVL.

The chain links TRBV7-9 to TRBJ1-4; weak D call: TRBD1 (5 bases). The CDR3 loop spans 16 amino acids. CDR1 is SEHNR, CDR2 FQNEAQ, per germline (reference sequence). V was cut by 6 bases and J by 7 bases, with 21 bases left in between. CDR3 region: CASSRTQVSPGEKLFF. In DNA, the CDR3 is TGTGCCAGCAGTAGGACACAGGTCTCCCCGGGTGAAAAACTGTTTTTT.

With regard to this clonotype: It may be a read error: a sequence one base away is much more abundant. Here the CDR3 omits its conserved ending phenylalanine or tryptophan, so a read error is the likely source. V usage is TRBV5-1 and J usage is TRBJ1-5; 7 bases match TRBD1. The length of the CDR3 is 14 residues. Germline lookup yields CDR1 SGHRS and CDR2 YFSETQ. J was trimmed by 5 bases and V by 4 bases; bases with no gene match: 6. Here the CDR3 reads CASSLGTADQPQHS. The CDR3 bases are TGCGCCAGCAGCCTAGGGACAGCCGATCAGCCCCAGCATTCT.

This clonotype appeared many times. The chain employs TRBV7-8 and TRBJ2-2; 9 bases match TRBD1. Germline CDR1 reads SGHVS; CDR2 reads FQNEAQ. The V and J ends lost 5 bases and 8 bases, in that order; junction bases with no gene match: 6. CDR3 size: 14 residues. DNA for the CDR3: TGTGCCAGCAGCCCCGGGACAGGGATGGGGGAGCTGTTTTTT. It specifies CASSPGTGMGELFF.

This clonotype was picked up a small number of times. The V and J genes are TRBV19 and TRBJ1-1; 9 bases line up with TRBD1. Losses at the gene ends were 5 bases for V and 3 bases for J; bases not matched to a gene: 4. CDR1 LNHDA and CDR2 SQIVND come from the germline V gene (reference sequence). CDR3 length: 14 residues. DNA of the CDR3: TGTGCCAGTAGTGGGACAGGGAGCTACACTGAAGCTTTCTTT. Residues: CASSGTGSYTEAFF.

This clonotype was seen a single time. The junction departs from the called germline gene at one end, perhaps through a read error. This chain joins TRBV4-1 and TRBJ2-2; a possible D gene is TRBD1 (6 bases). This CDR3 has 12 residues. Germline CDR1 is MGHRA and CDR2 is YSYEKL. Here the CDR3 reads CASSLGKGEPFF. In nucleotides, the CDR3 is TGCGCCAGCAGCCTTGGCAAGGGGGAGCCGTTTTTT.

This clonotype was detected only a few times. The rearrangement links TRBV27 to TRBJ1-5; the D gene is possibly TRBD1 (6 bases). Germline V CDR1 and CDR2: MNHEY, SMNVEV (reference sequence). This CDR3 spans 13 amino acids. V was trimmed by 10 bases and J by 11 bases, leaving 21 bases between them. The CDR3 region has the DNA TGTGCCACCGCGGACACAGGGCGTTCTGCCCAGCATTTT. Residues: CATADTGRSAQHF.

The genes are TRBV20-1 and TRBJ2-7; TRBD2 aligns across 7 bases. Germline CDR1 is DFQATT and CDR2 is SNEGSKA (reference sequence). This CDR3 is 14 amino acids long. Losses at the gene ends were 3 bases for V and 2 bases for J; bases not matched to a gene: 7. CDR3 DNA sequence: TGCAGTGCTAGTGGCGGGAGAGTAACCTACGAGCAGTACTTC. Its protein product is CSASGGRVTYEQYF.

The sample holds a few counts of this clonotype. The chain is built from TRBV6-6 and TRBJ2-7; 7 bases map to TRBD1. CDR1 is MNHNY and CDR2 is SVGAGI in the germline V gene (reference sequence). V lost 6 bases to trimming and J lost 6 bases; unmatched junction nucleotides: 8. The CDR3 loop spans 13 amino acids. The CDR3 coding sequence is TGTGCCAGCAGACGACAGGGTCCCGGCGAGCAGTACTTC. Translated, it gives CASRRQGPGEQYF.

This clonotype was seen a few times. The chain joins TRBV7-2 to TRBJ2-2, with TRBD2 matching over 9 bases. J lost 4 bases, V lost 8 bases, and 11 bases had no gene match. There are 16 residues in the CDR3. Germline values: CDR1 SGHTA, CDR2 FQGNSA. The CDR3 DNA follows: TGTGCCAGCTTAAAGTTAGCTAGCGGGGTCACCGGGGAGCTGTTTTTT. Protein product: CASLKLASGVTGELFF.

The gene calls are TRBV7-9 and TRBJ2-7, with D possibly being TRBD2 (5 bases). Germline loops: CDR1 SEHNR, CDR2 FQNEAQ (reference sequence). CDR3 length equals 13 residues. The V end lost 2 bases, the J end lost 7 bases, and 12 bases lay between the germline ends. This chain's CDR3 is CASSLLRANEQYF. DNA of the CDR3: TGTGCCAGCAGCTTATTGCGGGCCAATGAGCAGTACTTC.

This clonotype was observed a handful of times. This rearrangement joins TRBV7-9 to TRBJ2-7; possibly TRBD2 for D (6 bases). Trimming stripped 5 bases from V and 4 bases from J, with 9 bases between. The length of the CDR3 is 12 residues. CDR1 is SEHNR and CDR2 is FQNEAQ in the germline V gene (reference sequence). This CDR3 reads CASSISGYEQYF. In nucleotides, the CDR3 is TGTGCCAGCAGCATTAGCGGATACGAGCAGTACTTC.

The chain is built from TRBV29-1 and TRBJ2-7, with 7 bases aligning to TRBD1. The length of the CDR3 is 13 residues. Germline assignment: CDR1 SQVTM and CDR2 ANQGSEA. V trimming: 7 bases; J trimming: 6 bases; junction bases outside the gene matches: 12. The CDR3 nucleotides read TGCAGCGGTGAGGGACAGCCCTTGGGCGAGCAGTACTTC. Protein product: CSGEGQPLGEQYF.

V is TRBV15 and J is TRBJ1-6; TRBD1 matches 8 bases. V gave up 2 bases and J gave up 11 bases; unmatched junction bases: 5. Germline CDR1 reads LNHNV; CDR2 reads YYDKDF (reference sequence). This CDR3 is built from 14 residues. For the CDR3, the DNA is TGTGCCACCAGCAGATCGACAGGGGAAGCACCCCTCCACTTT. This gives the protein CATSRSTGEAPLHF.

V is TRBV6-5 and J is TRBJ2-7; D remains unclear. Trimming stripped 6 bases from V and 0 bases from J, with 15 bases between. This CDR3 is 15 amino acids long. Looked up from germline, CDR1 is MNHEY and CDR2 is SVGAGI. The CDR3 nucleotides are TGTGCCAGCAGCGAGTGGGCCCCAAGCTCCTACGAGCAGTACTTC. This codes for CASSEWAPSSYEQYF.

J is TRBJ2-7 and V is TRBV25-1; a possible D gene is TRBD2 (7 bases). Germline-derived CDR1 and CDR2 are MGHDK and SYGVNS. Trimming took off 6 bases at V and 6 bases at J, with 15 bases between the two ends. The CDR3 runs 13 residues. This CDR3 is CASSPAGAAEQYF. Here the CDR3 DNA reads TGTGCCAGCAGCCCGGCGGGGGCAGCCGAGCAGTACTTC.

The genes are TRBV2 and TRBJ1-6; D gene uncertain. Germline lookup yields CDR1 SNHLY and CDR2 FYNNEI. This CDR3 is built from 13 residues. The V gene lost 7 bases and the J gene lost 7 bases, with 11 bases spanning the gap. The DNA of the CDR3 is TGTGCCAGCACTCCCGGGGTCAATTCACCCCTCCACTTT. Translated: CASTPGVNSPLHF.

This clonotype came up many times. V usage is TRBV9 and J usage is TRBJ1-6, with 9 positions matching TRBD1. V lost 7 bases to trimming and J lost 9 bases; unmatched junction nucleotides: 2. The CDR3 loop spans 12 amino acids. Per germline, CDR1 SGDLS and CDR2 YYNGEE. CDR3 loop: CASGTGSSPLHF. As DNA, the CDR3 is TGTGCCAGCGGGACAGGGTCTTCACCCCTCCACTTT.

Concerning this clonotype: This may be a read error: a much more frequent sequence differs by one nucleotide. In DNA form, the CDR3 reads TGTGCCAGCAGTGCCTCGGAGTCCTACGAGCAGTACGTC. Encoded protein: CASSASESYEQYV. V is TRBV12-3 or TRBV12-4 and J is TRBJ2-7, with D uncertain. The CDR3 has 13 residues. V gave up 5 bases and J gave up 1 base, with 9 bases separating them.

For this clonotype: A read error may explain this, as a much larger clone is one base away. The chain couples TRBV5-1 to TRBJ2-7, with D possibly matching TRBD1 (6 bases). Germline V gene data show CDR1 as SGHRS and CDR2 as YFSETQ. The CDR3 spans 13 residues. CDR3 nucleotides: TGCGCCGGCAGCGACAGGTTGGCCTACGAGCAGTACTTC. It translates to CAGSDRLAYEQYF.

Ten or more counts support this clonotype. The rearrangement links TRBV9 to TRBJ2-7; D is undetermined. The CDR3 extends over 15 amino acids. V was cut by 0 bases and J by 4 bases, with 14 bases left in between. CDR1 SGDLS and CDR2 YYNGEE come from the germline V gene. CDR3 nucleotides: TGTGCCAGCAGCGTAGTAGGGCAGGAAGGGTACGAGCAGTACTTC. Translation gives CASSVVGQEGYEQYF.

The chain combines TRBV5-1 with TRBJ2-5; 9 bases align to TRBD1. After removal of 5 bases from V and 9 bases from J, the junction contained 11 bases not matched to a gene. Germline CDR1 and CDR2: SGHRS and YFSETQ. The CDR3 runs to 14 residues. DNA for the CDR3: TGCGCCAGCAGTACGGGACAGGGCGTGGAGGCCCAGTACTTC. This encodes CASSTGQGVEAQYF.

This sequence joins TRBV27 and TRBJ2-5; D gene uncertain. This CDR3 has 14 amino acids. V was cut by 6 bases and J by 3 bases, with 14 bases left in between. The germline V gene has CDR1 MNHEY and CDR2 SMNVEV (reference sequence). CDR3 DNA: TGTGCCAGCAGCCAAACCACCCTGGAAGAGACCCAGTACTTC. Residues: CASSQTTLEETQYF.

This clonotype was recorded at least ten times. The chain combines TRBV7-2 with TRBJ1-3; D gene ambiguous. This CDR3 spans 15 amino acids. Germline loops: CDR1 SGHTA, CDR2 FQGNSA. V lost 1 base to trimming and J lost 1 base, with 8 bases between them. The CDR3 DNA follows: TGTGCCAGCAGCTTAGTGCCAGATTCTGGAAACACCATATATTTT. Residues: CASSLVPDSGNTIYF.

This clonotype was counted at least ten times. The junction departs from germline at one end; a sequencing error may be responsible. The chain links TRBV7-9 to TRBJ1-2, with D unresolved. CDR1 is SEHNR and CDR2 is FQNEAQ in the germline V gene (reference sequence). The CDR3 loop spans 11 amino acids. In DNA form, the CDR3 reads TGTGCCAGCAGCTCCGAGGGTCCGAAATCCTTC. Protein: CASSSEGPKSF.

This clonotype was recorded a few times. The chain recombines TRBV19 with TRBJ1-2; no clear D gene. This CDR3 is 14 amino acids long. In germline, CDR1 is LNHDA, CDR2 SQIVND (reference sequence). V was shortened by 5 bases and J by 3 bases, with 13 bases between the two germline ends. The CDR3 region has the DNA TGTGCCAGTAGTCTCCGCCGGACCCACTATGGCTACACCTTC. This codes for CASSLRRTHYGYTF.